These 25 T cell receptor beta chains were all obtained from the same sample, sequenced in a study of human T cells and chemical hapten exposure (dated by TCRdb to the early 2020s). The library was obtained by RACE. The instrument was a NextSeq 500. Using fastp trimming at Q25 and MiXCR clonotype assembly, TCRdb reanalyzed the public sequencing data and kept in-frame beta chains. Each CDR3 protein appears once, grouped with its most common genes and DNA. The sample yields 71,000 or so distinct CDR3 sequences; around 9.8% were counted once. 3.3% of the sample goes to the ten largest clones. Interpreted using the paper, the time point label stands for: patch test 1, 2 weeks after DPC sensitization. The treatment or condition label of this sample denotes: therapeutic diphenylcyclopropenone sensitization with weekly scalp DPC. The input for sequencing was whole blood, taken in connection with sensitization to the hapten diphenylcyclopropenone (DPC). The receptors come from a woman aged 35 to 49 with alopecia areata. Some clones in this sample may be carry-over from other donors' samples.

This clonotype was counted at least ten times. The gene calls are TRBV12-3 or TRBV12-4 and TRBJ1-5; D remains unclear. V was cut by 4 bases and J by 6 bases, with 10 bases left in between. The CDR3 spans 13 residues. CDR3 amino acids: CASSSDIRQPQHF. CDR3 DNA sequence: TGTGCCAGCAGTTCCGATATACGTCAGCCCCAGCATTTT.

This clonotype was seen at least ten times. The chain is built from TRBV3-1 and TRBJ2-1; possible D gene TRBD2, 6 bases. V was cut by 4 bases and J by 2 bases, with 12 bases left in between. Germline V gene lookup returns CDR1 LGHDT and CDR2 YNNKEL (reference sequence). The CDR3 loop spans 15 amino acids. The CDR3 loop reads CASSPGEAPYNEQFF. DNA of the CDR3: TGTGCCAGCAGCCCCGGGGAGGCCCCCTACAATGAGCAGTTCTTC.

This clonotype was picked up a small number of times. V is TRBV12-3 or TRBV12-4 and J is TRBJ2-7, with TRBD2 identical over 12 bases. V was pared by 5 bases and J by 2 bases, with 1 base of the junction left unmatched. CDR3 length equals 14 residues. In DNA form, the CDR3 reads TGTGCCAGCAGTCCTAGCGGGGGGGCCTACGAGCAGTACTTC. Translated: CASSPSGGAYEQYF.

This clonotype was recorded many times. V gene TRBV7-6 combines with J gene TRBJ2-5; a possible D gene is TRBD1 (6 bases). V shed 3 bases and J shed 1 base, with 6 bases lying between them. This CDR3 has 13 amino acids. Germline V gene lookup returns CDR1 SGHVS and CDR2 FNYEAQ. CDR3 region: CASSLGAQETQYF. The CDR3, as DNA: TGTGCCAGCAGCTTGGGGGCCCAAGAGACCCAGTACTTC.

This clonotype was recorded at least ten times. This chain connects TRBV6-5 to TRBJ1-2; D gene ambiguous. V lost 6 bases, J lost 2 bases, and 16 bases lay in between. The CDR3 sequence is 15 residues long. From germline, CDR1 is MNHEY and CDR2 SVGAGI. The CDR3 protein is CASRPFSDGNYGYTF. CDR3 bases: TGTGCCAGCAGACCCTTCTCCGACGGGAACTATGGCTACACCTTC.

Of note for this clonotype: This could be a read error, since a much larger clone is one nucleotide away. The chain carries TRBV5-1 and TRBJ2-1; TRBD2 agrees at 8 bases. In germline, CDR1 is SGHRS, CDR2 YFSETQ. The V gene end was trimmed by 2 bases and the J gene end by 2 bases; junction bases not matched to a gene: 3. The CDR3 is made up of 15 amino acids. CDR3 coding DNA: TGCGCCAGCAGCTTAGCGGGGGCGCCCTACAATGAGCAGTTCTTC. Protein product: CASSLAGAPYNEQFF.

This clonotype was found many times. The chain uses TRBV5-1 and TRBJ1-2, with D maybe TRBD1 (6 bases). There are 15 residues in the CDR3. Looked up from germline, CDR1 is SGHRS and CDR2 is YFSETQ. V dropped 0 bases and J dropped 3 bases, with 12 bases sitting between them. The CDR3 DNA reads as TGCGCCAGCAGCTTGGCTGCAGGGGTCGACTATGGCTACACCTTC. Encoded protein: CASSLAAGVDYGYTF.

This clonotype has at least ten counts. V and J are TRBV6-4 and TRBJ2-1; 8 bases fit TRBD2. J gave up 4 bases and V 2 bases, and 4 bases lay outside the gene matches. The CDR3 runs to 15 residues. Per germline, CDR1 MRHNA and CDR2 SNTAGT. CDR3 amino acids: CASSDGAGEYNEQFF. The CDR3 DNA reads TGTGCCAGCAGTGACGGAGCGGGGGAATACAATGAGCAGTTCTTC.

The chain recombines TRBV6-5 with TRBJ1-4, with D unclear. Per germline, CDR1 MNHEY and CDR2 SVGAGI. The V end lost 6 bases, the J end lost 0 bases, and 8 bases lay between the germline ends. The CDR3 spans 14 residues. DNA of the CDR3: TGTGCCAGCAGCCAATCCGCAACTAATGAAAAACTGTTTTTT. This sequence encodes CASSQSATNEKLFF.

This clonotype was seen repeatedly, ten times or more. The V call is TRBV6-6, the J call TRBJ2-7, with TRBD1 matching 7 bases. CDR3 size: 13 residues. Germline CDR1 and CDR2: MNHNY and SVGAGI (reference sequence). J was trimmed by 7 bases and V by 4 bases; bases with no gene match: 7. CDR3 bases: TGTGCCAGCAGTTTGCCGACAGGGTTGGAGCAGTACTTC. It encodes CASSLPTGLEQYF.

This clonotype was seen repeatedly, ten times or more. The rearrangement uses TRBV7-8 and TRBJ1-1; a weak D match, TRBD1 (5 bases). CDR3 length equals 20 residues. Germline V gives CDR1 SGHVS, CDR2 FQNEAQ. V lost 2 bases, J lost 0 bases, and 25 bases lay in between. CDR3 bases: TGTGCCAGCAGCTTAAATTTCCTAAGCAGGGTGTATAAGATGAACACTGAAGCTTTCTTT. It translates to CASSLNFLSRVYKMNTEAFF.

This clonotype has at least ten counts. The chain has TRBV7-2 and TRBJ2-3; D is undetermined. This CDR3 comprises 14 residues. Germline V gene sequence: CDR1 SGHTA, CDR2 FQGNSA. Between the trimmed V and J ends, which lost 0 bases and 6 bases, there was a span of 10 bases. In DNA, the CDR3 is TGTGCCAGCAGCTTAGCAGGACCCCAGGATACGCAGTATTTT. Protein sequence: CASSLAGPQDTQYF.

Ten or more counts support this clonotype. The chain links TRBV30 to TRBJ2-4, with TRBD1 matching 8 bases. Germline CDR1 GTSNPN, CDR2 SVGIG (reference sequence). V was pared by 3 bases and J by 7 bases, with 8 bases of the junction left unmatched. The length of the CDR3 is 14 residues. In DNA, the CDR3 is TGTGCCTGGAGGGGAAAGGACAGGGTCAACATTCAGTACTTC. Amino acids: CAWRGKDRVNIQYF.

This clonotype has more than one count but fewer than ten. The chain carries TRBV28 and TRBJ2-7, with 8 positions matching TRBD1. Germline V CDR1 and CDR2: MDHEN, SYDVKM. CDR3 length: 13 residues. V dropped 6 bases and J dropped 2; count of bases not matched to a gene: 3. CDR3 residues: CASRPGQAYEQYF. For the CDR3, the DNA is TGTGCCAGCAGACCGGGACAGGCCTACGAGCAGTACTTC.

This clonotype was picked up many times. As DNA, the CDR3 is TGTGCCAGCAGCCCCGGGCCCCTCAGGGGCTACACCTTC. Amino acids: CASSPGPLRGYTF. The chain carries TRBV3-1 and TRBJ1-2; D is undetermined. Trimming shortened V by 4 bases and J by 8 bases, and 14 bases separated the two germline ends. From germline, CDR1 is LGHDT and CDR2 YNNKEL (reference sequence). The CDR3 extends over 13 amino acids.

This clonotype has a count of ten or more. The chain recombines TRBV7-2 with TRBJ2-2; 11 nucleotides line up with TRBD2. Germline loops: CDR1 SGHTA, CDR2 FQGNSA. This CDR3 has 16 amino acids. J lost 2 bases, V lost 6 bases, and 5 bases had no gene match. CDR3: CASRSSGGPNTGELFF. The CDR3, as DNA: TGTGCCAGCAGGTCTAGCGGGGGGCCTAACACCGGGGAGCTGTTTTTT.

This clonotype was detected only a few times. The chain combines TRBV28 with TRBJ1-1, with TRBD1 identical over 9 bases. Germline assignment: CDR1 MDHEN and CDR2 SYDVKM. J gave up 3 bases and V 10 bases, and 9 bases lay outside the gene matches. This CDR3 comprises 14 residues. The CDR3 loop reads CATTAGTGYTEAFF. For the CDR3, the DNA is TGTGCCACTACCGCCGGGACAGGGTACACTGAAGCTTTCTTT.

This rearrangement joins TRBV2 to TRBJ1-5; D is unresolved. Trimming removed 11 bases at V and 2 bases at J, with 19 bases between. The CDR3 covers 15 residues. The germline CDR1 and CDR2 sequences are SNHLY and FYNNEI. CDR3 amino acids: CAGSEGFGGNQPQHF. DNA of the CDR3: TGTGCCGGGTCAGAGGGTTTTGGGGGCAATCAGCCCCAGCATTTT.

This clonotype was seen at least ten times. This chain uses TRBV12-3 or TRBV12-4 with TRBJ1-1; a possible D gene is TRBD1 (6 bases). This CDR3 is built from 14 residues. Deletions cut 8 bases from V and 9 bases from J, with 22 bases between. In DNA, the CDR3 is TGTGCCAGCTGGAGGACAGCGAACAGGCTGAAAGCTTTCTTT. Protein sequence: CASWRTANRLKAFF.

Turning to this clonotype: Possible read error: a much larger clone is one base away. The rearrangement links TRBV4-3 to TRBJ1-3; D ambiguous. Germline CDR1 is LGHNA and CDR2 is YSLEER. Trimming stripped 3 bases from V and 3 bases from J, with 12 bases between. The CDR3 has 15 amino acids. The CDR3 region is CASSHTWGSGNTIYF. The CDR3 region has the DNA TGCGCCAGCAGCCATACATGGGGTAGTGGAAACACCATATATTTT.

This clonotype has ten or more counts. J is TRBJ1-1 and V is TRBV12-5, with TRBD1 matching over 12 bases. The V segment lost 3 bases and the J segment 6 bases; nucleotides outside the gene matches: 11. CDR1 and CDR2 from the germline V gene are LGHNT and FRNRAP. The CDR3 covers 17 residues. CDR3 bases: TGTGCTAGTGGTTTTGTACAACATGGGACAGGGGGCTCTGAAGCTTTCTTT. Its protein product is CASGFVQHGTGGSEAFF.

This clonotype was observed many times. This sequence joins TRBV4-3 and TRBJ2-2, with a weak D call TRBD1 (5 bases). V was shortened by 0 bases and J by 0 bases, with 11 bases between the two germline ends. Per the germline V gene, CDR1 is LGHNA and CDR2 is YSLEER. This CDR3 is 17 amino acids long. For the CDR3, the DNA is TGCGCCAGCAGCCAAGAGCACTACAGGACGAACACCGGGGAGCTGTTTTTT. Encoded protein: CASSQEHYRTNTGELFF.

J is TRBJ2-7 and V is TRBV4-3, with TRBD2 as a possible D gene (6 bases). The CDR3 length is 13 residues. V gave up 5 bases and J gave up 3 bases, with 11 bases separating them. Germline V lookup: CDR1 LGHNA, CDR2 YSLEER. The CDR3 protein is CASSAAGGYEQYF. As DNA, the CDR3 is TGCGCCAGCAGCGCGGCCGGGGGCTACGAGCAGTACTTC.

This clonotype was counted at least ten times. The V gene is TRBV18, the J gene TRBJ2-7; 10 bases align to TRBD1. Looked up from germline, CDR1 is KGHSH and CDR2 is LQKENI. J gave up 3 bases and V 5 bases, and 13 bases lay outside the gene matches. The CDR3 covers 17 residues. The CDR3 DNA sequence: TGTGCCAGCTCAGAAACGCCGGGACAGGGGACAGGCTACGAGCAGTACTTC. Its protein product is CASSETPGQGTGYEQYF.

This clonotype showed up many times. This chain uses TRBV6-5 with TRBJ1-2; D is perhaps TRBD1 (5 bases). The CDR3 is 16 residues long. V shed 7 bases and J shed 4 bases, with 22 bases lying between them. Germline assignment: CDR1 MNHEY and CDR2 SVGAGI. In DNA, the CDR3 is TGTGCCAGCACCGAACATACCGGGGGGGGAGGCTATGGCTACACCTTC. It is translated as CASTEHTGGGGYGYTF.